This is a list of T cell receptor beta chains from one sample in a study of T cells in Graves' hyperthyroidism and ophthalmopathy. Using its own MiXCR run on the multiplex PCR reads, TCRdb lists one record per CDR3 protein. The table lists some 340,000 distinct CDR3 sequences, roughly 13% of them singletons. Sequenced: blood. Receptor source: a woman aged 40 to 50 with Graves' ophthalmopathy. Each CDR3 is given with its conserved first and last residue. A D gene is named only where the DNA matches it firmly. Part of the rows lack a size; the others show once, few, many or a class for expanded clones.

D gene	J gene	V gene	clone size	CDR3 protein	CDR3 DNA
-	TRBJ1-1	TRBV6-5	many	CASSSDKGGATEAFF	TGTGCCAGCAGTTCCGATAAGGGGGGTGCCACTGAAGCTTTCTTT
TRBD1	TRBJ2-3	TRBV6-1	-	CASTSGGDTDTQYF	TGTGCCAGCACCTCAGGGGGAGACACAGATACGCAGTATTTT
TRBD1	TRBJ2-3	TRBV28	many	CASSLETGDFADTQYF	TGTGCCAGCAGTTTAGAGACAGGGGATTTCGCGGATACGCAGTATTTT
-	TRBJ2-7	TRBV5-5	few	CASSLVRDLLYEQYF	TGTGCCAGCAGCTTAGTCCGCGACTTACTATACGAGCAGTACTTC
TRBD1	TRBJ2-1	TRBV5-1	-	CASSSPKSNRGPYNEQFF	TGCGCCAGCAGCTCCCCCAAGTCGAACAGGGGACCCTACAATGAGCAGTTCTTC
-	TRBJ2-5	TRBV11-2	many	CASSPSRASTETQYF	TGTGCCAGCAGCCCCTCCAGGGCTAGCACAGAGACCCAGTACTTC
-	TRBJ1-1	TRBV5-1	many	CASSLLGREAFF	TGCGCCAGCAGCTTGTTAGGGCGAGAAGCTTTCTTT
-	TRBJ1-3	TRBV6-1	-	CASSTDSSGNTIYF	TGTGCCAGCAGTACAGACAGCTCTGGAAACACCATATATTTT
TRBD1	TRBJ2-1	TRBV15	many	CATSREPGQANEQFF	TGTGCCACCAGCAGAGAGCCGGGACAGGCCAATGAGCAGTTCTTC
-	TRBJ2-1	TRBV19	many	CASSTRGGFGNEQFF	TGTGCCAGTAGTACACGTGGAGGGTTCGGTAATGAGCAGTTCTTC
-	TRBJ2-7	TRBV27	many	CASSSHGGAEQYF	TGTGCCAGCAGTTCCCATGGAGGGGCCGAGCAGTACTTC
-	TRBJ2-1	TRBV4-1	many	CASSQSLAENEQFF	TGCGCCAGCAGCCAATCACTAGCTGAGAATGAGCAGTTCTTC
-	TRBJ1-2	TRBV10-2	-	CASSDIGLYGYTF	TGCGCCAGCAGTGATATCGGGCTCTATGGCTACACCTTC
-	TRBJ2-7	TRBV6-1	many	CASRAGNFYEQYF	TGTGCCAGCAGGGCAGGAAACTTCTACGAGCAGTACTTC
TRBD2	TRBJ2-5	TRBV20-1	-	CSARLAGRETQYF	TGCAGTGCCCGATTAGCGGGGCGGGAGACCCAGTACTTC
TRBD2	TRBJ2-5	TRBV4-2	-	CASSSLTSGMETQYF	TGTGCCAGCAGCTCACTGACTAGCGGGATGGAGACCCAGTACTTC
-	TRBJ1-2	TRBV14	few	CASSQGTLYGYTF	TGTGCCAGCAGCCAAGGGACTCTCTATGGCTACACCTTC